A single sample gave rise to the 16 T cell receptor beta chains below, sequenced in a study of T cell repertoires in aging, cancer and after chemotherapy. Multiplex touch-down PCR with TRB-A/B primers amplified rearranged V-D-J TRB sequences. A single record per CDR3 protein comes from TCRdb applying MiXCR to the multiplex PCR reads. The sample lists approximately 1,600 distinct CDR3 sequences; approximately 22% were seen once. The template was genomic DNA from peripheral blood, not RNA. The sample consisted of blood. These receptors were obtained from a human donor with a solid tumor.

This clonotype has only a few counts. The chain combines TRBV15 with TRBJ2-3; the D gene is possibly TRBD2 (5 bases). The CDR3 is 17 amino acids. Trimming took off 0 bases at V and 0 bases at J, with 13 bases between the two ends. Germline V gene sequence: CDR1 LNHNV, CDR2 YYDKDF (reference sequence). The CDR3 loop reads CATSRDRQAASTDTQYF. The CDR3, as DNA: TGTGCCACCAGCAGAGATCGTCAAGCGGCTAGCACAGATACGCAGTATTTT.

This clonotype is medium-sized. This chain links TRBV12-3 or TRBV12-4 with TRBJ2-1, with 8 positions matching TRBD2. The CDR3 spans 14 residues. Trimming removed 2 bases from V and 8 bases from J; junction bases left unmatched: 5. The CDR3 nucleotides read TGTGCCAGCAGTTTAATCGGTAGCGGGGATGAGCAGTTCTTC. Protein sequence: CASSLIGSGDEQFF.

By sample share, this clonotype is medium-sized (0.01 to 0.1%). This chain links TRBV5-5 with TRBJ2-7, with D perhaps assigned TRBD1 or TRBD2 (6 bases each). The V and J ends lost 1 base and 3 bases respectively, with 14 bases between them. CDR3 length: 15 residues. Germline V gene sequence: CDR1 SGHKS, CDR2 YYEKEE (reference sequence). The DNA for the CDR3 is TGTGCCAGCAGCTTGAAGGGGGGACCAGTCTACGAGCAGTACTTC. Translated, it gives CASSLKGGPVYEQYF.

The genes are TRBV12-3 or TRBV12-4 and TRBJ2-3; maybe TRBD1 (6 bases). Between the trimmed V and J ends, which lost 7 bases and 4 bases, there was a span of 15 bases. The CDR3 spans 14 residues. CDR3 DNA: TGTGCCAGCAAGCCAGGGGACCACGCAGATACGCAGTATTTT. Encoded protein: CASKPGDHADTQYF.

This clonotype was detected a few times. The V gene is TRBV20-1, the J gene TRBJ2-1; 10 nucleotides line up with TRBD2. The germline gives CDR1 DFQATT, CDR2 SNEGSKA (reference sequence). The CDR3 is made up of 16 amino acids. V trimming: 1 base; J trimming: 10 bases; junction bases outside the gene matches: 13. CDR3 sequence reads: CSARARRASGSREQFF. CDR3 DNA: TGCAGTGCTAGAGCAAGACGGGCTAGCGGGAGTAGGGAGCAGTTCTTC.

This clonotype is labeled medium-sized. The rearrangement joins TRBV12-3 or TRBV12-4 to TRBJ2-3, with 13 bases identical to TRBD2. CDR3 length: 16 amino acids. The junction had 5 bases not matched to a gene; V was cut back by 6 bases and J by 2 bases. CDR3 nucleotide sequence: TGTGCCAGCAGCTGGACTAGCGGGGGACCCACAGATACGCAGTATTTT. Translated: CASSWTSGGPTDTQYF.

The chain employs TRBV6-5 and TRBJ2-3; D remains ambiguous. CDR1 is MNHEY, CDR2 SVGAGI, per germline. Trimming removed 5 bases at V and 1 base at J, with 7 bases between. The CDR3 is 13 amino acids. The CDR3 loop reads CASSESGTDTQYF. CDR3 in DNA: TGTGCCAGCAGTGAATCTGGCACAGATACGCAGTATTTT.

This clonotype is categorized as medium-sized. V and J are TRBV27 and TRBJ2-2; weak D call: TRBD1 (6 bases). The germline CDR1 and CDR2 sequences are MNHEY and SMNVEV (reference sequence). Trimming took off 3 bases at V and 0 bases at J, with 8 bases between the two ends. This CDR3 is 15 amino acids long. The CDR3 bases are TGTGCCAGCAGTTTTCAGGGGACGAACACCGGGGAGCTGTTTTTT. This translates into CASSFQGTNTGELFF.

By sample fraction, this clonotype is medium-sized (0.01 to 0.1%). The genes are TRBV5-1 and TRBJ2-7; TRBD2 agrees at 11 bases. The V and J ends lost 0 bases and 3 bases, in that order; junction bases with no gene match: 8. The CDR3 contains 17 residues. Looked up from germline, CDR1 is SGHRS and CDR2 is YFSETQ. The CDR3 spells CASSLDLAGGPIYEQYF. For the CDR3, the DNA is TGCGCCAGCAGCTTGGATCTAGCGGGGGGCCCGATCTACGAGCAGTACTTC.

The CDR3 loop reads CASSHRAGVAKNIQYF. The CDR3 DNA reads as TGCGCCAGCAGCCACCGAGCGGGCGTAGCCAAAAACATTCAGTACTTC. This chain joins TRBV4-1 and TRBJ2-4; D perhaps matches TRBD2 (6 bases). This CDR3 is 16 amino acids long. V lost 3 bases, J lost 0 bases, and 12 bases lay in between. Germline assignment: CDR1 MGHRA and CDR2 YSYEKL.

Notes on this clonotype: Being one base from a much bigger clone, this may be a read error. V and J are TRBV20-1 and TRBJ1-2; tentative D call: TRBD1 (5 bases). CDR1 is DFQATT and CDR2 is SNEGSKA in the germline V gene (reference sequence). V lost 7 bases to trimming and J lost 3 bases, with 15 bases between them. The CDR3 sequence is 13 residues long. The CDR3 DNA is TGCAGTGTCGAAGAGGGGACGGACTATGGCTACACCTTC. It codes for CSVEEGTDYGYTF.

Judged by abundance, this clonotype is medium-sized. The chain uses TRBV12-3 or TRBV12-4 and TRBJ2-3, with D unresolved. V was clipped by 3 bases and J by 1 base, with 5 bases between them. The CDR3 covers 13 residues. This chain's CDR3 is CASSFVGTDTQYF. CDR3 coding DNA: TGTGCCAGCAGTTTTGTCGGCACAGATACGCAGTATTTT.

This clonotype is large in the sample. The chain recombines TRBV10-3 with TRBJ1-5; no firm D call. CDR1 ENHRY and CDR2 SYGVKD come from the germline V gene. The V end was cut by 4 bases, the J end by 2 bases, with 12 bases between. This CDR3 has 15 amino acids. CDR3 bases: TGTGCCATCAGTGTCTCAGGTGATGGCAATCAGCCCCAGCATTTT. This codes for CAISVSGDGNQPQHF.

By share, this clonotype ranks as medium-sized. This chain joins TRBV6-4 and TRBJ1-1, with 7 nucleotides matching TRBD1. The CDR3 consists of 14 residues. Germline V CDR1 and CDR2: MRHNA, SNTAGT. V lost 6 bases to trimming and J lost 1 base; unmatched junction nucleotides: 5. This CDR3 is CASRRDRQNTEAFF. The CDR3 region has the DNA TGTGCCAGCAGGCGGGACAGACAGAACACTGAAGCTTTCTTT.

CDR3 in amino acids: CASRSTGNTEAFF. As DNA, the CDR3 is TGCGCCAGCAGATCGACAGGGAACACTGAAGCTTTCTTT. V and J are TRBV5-1 and TRBJ1-1; tentative D call: TRBD1 (6 bases). The ends were cut back, 5 bases at V and 1 base at J, with 9 bases in the middle. The CDR3 runs to 13 residues. Germline CDR1 SGHRS, CDR2 YFSETQ.

About this clonotype itself: A much larger clonotype is one base distant, so this may be a read error. CDR3 DNA: TGCAGTGCTAGAGGCCCGAACACCGGGGAGCTGTTTTTT. This encodes CSARGPNTGELFF. The gene calls are TRBV20-1 and TRBJ2-2, with no clear D. Trimming removed 1 base from V and 0 bases from J, with 3 bases in between. This CDR3 region has 13 residues. In germline, CDR1 is DFQATT, CDR2 SNEGSKA (reference sequence).